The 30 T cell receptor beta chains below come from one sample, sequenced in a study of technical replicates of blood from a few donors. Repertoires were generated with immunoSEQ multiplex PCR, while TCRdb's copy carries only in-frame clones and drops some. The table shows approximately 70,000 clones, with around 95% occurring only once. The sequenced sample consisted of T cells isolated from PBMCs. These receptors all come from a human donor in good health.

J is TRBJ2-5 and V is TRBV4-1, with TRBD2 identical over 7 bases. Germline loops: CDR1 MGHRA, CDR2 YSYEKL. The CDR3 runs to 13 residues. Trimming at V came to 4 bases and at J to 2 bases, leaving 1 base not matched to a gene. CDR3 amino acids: CASSPGGQETQYF. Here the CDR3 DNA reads TGCGCCAGCAGCCCGGGGGGACAAGAGACCCAGTACTTC.

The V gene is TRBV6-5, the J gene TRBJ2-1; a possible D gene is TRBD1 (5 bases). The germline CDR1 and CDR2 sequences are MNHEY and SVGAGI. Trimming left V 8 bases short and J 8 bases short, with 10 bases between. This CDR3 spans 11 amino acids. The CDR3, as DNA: TGTGCCAGCCAAGACAGCCATGAGCAGTTCTTC. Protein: CASQDSHEQFF.

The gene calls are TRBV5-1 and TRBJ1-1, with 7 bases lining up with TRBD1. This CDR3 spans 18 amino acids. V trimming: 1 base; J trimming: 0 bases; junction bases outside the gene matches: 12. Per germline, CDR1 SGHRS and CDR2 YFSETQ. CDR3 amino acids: CASSLKFEGASMNTEAFF. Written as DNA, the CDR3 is TGCGCCAGCAGCTTGAAATTTGAGGGGGCCTCAATGAACACTGAAGCTTTCTTT.

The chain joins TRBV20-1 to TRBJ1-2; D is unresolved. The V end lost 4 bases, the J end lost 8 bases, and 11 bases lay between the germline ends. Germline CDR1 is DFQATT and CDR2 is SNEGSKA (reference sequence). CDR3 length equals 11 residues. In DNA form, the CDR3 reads TGCAGTGCTACTCAAACGGGGGGCTACACCTTC. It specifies CSATQTGGYTF.

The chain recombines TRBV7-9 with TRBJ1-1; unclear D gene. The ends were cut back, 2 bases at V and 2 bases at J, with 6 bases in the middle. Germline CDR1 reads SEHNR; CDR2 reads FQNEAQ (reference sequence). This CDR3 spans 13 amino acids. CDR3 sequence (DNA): TGTGCCAGCAGCTTACAGGAAAACACTGAAGCTTTCTTT. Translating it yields CASSLQENTEAFF.

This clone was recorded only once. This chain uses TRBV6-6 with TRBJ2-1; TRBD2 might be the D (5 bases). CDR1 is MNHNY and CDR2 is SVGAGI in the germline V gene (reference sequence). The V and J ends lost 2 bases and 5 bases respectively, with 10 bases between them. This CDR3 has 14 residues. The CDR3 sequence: CASSYGSVNNEQFF. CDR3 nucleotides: TGTGCCAGCAGTTACGGGAGTGTTAACAATGAGCAGTTCTTC.

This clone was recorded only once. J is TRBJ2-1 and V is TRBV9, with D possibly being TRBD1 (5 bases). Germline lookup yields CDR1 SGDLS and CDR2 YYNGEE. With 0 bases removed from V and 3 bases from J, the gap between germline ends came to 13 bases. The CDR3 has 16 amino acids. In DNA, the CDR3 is TGTGCCAGCAGCGTAGGCTCAGGGCTTTACTACAATGAGCAGTTCTTC. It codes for CASSVGSGLYYNEQFF.

CDR3 amino acids: CASSLQGAVYEQYF. Here the CDR3 DNA reads TGTGCCAGCAGCCTACAGGGGGCAGTCTACGAGCAGTACTTC. The chain employs TRBV7-9 and TRBJ2-7; 9 bases align to TRBD1. J gave up 3 bases and V 5 bases, and 5 bases lay outside the gene matches. CDR1 is SEHNR, CDR2 FQNEAQ, per germline (reference sequence). This CDR3 comprises 14 residues. The variable domain in full, with the rest retrieved from reference TRBV7-9 and TRBJ2-7, is DTGVSQNPRHKITKRGQNVTFRCDPISEHNRLYWYRQTLGQGPEFLTYFQNEAQLEKSRLLSDRFSAERPKGSFSTLEIQRTEQGDSAMYLCASSLQGAVYEQYFGPGTRLTVT.

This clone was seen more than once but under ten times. CDR3 amino acids: CAWRRLREGTEAFF. CDR3 coding DNA: TGTGCCTGGAGACGCCTCAGGGAGGGCACTGAAGCTTTCTTT. The J gene is TRBJ1-1, the V gene TRBV30; D perhaps matches TRBD1 (5 bases). Trimming removed 3 bases at V and 4 bases at J, with 15 bases between. Germline-derived CDR1 and CDR2 are GTSNPN and SVGIG (reference sequence). CDR3 size: 14 residues.

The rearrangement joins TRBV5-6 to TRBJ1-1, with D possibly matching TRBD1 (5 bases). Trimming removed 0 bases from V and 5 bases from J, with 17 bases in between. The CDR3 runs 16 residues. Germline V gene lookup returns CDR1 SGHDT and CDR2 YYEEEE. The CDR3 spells CASSLGLSGGSTEAFF. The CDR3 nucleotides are TGTGCCAGCAGCTTGGGATTATCGGGGGGAAGTACTGAAGCTTTCTTT.

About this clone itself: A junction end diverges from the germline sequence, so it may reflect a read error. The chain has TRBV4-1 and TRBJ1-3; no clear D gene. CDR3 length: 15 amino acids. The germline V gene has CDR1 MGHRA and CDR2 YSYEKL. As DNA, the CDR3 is TGCGCCAGCAGTCAAGGCATCAGCTCTGGAAACACCATATATTTT. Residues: CASSQGISSGNTIYF.

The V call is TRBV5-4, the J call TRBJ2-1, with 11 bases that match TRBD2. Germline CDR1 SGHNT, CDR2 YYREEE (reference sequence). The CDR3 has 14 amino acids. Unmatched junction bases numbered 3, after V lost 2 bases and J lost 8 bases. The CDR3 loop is CASSFSGGADEQFF. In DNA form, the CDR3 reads TGTGCCAGCAGCTTTAGCGGGGGGGCAGATGAGCAGTTCTTC. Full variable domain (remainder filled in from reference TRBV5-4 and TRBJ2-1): ETGVTQSPTHLIKTRGQQVTLRCSSQSGHNTVSWYQQALGQGPQFIFQYYREEENGRGNFPPRFSGLQFPNYSSELNVNALELDDSALYLCASSFSGGADEQFFGPGTRLTVL.

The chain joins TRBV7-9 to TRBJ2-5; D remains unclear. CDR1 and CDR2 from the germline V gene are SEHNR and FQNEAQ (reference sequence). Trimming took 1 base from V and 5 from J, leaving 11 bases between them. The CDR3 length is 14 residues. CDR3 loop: CASSLVPRMETQYF. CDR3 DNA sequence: TGTGCCAGCAGCTTAGTTCCTAGGATGGAGACCCAGTACTTC.

Written as DNA, the CDR3 is TGTGCCACCAGATACAGAAGCAATCAGCCCCAGCATTTT. This translates into CATRYRSNQPQHF. The genes are TRBV15 and TRBJ1-5; no clear D gene. The CDR3 length is 13 residues. V dropped 6 bases and J dropped 1 base, with 7 bases sitting between them. The germline CDR1 and CDR2 sequences are LNHNV and YYDKDF (reference sequence). Using reference TRBV15 and TRBJ1-5 for the parts outside the CDR3, the full variable domain is DAMVIQNPRYQVTQFGKPVTLSCSQTLNHNVMYWYQQKSSQAPKLLFHYYDKDFNNEADTPDNFQSRRPNTSFCFLDIRSPGLGDTAMYLCATRYRSNQPQHFGDGTRLSIL.

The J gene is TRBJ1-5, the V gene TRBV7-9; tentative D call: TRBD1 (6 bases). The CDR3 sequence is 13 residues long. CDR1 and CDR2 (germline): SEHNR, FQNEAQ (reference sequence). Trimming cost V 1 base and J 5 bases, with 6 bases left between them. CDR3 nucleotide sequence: TGTGCCAGCAGCTTAGAGGGGGATCAGCCCCAGCATTTT. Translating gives CASSLEGDQPQHF.

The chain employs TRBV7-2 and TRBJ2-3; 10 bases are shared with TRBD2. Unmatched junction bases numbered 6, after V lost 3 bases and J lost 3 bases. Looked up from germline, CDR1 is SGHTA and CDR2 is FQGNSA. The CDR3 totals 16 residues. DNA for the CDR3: TGTGCCAGCAGCTTTGATAGCGGGAGGAGGACAGATACGCAGTATTTT. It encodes CASSFDSGRRTDTQYF.

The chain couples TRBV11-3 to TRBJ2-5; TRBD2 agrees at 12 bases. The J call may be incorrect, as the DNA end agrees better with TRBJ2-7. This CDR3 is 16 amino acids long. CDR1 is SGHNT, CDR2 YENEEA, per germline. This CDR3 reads CASSLRGTSGFYEQYF. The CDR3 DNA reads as TGTGCCAGCAGCCTAAGGGGGACTAGCGGGTTCTACGAGCAGTACTTC.

The CDR3 DNA sequence: TGCGCCAGCAGCAAAGGGACAAGTAACACTGAAGCTTTCTTT. Its protein product is CASSKGTSNTEAFF. The chain couples TRBV4-1 to TRBJ1-1; tentatively, D is TRBD1 (6 bases). This CDR3 spans 14 amino acids. Trimming left V 5 bases short and J 2 bases short, with 12 bases between. CDR1 and CDR2 (germline): MGHRA, YSYEKL.

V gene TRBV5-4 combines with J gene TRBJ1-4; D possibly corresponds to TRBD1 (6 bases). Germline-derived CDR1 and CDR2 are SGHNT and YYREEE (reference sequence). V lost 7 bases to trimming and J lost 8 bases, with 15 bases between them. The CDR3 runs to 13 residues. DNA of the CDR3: TGTGCCAGCTCATTGCGGGGGGCGGAAAAACTGTTTTTT. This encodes CASSLRGAEKLFF. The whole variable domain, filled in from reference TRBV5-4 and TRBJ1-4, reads ETGVTQSPTHLIKTRGQQVTLRCSSQSGHNTVSWYQQALGQGPQFIFQYYREEENGRGNFPPRFSGLQFPNYSSELNVNALELDDSALYLCASSLRGAEKLFFGSGTQLSVL.

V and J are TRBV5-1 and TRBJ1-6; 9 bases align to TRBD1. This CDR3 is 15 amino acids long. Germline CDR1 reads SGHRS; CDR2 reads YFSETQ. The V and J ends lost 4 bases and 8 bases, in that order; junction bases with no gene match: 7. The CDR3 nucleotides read TGCGCCAGCAGCCCCGGGACAGGGAGTTATTCACCCCTCCACTTT. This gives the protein CASSPGTGSYSPLHF.

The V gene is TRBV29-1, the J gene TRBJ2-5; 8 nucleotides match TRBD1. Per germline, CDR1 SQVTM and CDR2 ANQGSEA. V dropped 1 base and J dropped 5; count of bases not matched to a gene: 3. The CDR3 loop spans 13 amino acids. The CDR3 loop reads CSVEGRGHETQYF. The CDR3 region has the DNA TGCAGCGTTGAAGGCAGGGGGCACGAGACCCAGTACTTC.

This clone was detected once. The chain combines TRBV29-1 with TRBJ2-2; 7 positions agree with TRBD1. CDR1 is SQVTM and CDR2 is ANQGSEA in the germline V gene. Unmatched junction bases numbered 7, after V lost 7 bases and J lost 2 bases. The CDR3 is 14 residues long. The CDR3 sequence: CSATRQGNTGELFF. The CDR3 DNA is TGCAGCGCTACCAGACAGGGCAACACCGGGGAGCTGTTTTTT.

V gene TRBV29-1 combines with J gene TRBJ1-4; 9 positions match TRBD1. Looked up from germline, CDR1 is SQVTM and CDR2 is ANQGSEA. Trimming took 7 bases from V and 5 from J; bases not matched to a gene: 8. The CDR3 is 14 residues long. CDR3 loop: CSAAPGTGNEKLFF. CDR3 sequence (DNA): TGCAGCGCCGCACCCGGGACAGGGAATGAAAAACTGTTTTTT.

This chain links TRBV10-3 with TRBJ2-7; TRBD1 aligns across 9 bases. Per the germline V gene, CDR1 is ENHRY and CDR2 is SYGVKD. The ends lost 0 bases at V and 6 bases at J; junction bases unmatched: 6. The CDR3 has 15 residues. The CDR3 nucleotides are TGTGCCATCAGTGAGTCGGGACAGGGTTTCTCCGAGCAGTACTTC. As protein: CAISESGQGFSEQYF.

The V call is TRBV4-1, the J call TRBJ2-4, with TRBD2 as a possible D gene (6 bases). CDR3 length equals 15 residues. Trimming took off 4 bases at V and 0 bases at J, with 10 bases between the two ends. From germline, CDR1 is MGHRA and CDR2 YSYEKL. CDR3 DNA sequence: TGCGCCAGCAGCCTAGCGGCCTTAGCCAAAAACATTCAGTACTTC. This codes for CASSLAALAKNIQYF.

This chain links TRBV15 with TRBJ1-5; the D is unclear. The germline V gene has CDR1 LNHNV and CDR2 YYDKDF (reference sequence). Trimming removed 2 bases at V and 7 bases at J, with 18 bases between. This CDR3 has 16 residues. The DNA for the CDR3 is TGTGCCACCAGCAGAAGGCTCGACTCTAAAGGCCAGCCCCAGCATTTT. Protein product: CATSRRLDSKGQPQHF.

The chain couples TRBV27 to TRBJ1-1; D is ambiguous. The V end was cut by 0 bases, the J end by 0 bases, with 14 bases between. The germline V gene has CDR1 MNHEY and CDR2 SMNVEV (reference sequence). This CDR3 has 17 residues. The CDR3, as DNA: TGTGCCAGCAGTTTATCGAACCCAGGTTCAATGAACACTGAAGCTTTCTTT. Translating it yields CASSLSNPGSMNTEAFF.

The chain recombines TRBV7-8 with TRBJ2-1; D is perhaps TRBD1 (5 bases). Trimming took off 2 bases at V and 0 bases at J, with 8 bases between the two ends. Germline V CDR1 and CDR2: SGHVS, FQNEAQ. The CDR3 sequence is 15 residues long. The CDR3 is CASSLLQGSYNEQFF. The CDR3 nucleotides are TGTGCCAGCAGCTTACTCCAGGGCTCCTACAATGAGCAGTTCTTC.

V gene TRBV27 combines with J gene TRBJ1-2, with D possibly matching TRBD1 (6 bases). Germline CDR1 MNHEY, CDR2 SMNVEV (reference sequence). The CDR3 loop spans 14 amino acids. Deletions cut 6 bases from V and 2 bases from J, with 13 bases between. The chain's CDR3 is CASSSNRANYGYTF. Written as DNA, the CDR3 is TGTGCCAGCAGCTCCAACAGGGCGAACTATGGCTACACCTTC.

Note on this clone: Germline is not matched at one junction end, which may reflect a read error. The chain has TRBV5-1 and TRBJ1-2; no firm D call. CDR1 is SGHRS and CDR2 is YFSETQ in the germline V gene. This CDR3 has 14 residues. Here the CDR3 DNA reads TGCGCCAGCAGCCCGCCGCTTCAGAGCGAAATCCGACGCTTC. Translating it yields CASSPPLQSEIRRF.